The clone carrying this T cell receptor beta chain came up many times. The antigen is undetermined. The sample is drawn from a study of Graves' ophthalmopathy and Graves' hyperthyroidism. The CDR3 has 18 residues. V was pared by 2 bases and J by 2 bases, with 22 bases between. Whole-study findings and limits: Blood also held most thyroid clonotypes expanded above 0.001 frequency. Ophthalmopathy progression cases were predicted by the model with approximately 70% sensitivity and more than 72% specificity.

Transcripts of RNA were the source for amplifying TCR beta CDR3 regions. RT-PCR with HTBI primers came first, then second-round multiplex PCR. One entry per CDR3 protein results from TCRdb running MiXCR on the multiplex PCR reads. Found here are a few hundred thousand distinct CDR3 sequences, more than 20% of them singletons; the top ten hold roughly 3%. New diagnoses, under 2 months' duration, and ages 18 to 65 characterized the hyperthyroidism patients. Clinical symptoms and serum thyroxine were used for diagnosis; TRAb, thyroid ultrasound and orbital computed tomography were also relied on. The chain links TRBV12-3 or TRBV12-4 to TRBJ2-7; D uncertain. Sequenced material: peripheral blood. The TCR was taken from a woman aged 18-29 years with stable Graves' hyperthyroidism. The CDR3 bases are TGTGCCAGCAGTTTATCGGCCCGCCACGGCGCCTTTACCTACGAGCAGTACTTC. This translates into CASSLSARHGAFTYEQYF.